Below are 3 T cell receptor beta chains sequenced from a single sample in a study of Ad26.COV2.S vaccination and SARS-CoV-2 variants. The sample's treatment: some 20 received Ad26.COV2.S at low or high dose, single or two shots; about 5 received placebo; per-sample allocation not given. Sampling occurred on day 63 after the first vaccine or placebo injection. Clones were sequenced by immunoSEQ multiplex PCR, and TCRdb holds only the in-frame ones, with some missing. This table holds 300,000 to 350,000 clones, around 90% found once. Sequenced material: peripheral blood, taken in a trial of Ad26.COV2.S vaccine versus placebo. These receptors were obtained from a person aged 18-60 years who received the Ad26.COV2.S COVID-19 vaccine or a placebo.

The V and J genes are TRBV7-9 and TRBJ1-1; D is unclear. V dropped 7 bases and J dropped 4 bases, with 13 bases sitting between them. Germline V gene lookup returns CDR1 SEHNR and CDR2 FQNEAQ (reference sequence). The CDR3 has 13 residues. This chain's CDR3 is CASMPGGITEAFF. DNA of the CDR3: TGTGCCAGCATGCCAGGCGGGATCACTGAAGCTTTCTTT.

The V call is TRBV27, the J call TRBJ1-5; D is uncertain. The germline V and J ends were trimmed by 5 bases and 2 bases, with 10 bases remaining between them. Per germline, CDR1 MNHEY and CDR2 SMNVEV (reference sequence). The CDR3 is made up of 14 amino acids. For the CDR3, the DNA is TGTGCCAGCAGTACGGCGCCAGGCAATCAGCCCCAGCATTTT. This translates into CASSTAPGNQPQHF.

CDR3 in DNA: TGTGCCAGCAGTAACCAGGGCAACTATGGCTACACCTTC. It translates to CASSNQGNYGYTF. The rearrangement joins TRBV12-3 or TRBV12-4 to TRBJ1-2; a weak D match, TRBD1 (5 bases). Trimming shortened V by 5 bases and J by 2 bases, and 9 bases separated the two germline ends. The CDR3 sequence is 13 residues long.